This TCR beta chain was identified during a study of T cells in Graves' hyperthyroidism and ophthalmopathy. Per the germline V gene, CDR1 is SGHTA and CDR2 is FQGNSA. Deletions cut 1 base from V and 0 bases from J, with 7 bases between. The CDR3 consists of 15 residues. This clonotype was seen ten or more times. From RNA transcripts, TCR beta CDR3 regions were amplified. The study used the HTBI primer set for a first-round RT-PCR of the TCR CDR3. TCRdb reprocessed the multiplex PCR reads with MiXCR, giving one entry per CDR3 protein. The profile shows roughly 500,000 distinct CDR3 sequences, around 14% of them singletons.

This clonotype was obtained from a woman aged 25-40 years with Graves' hyperthyroidism that later progressed to Graves' ophthalmopathy. The sequenced sample consisted of blood. This chain uses TRBV7-2 with TRBJ2-4; D is undetermined. For the CDR3, the DNA is TGTGCCAGCAGCTTAGTGAGTCTAGCCAAAAACATTCAGTACTTC. Amino acid sequence: CASSLVSLAKNIQYF.